This TCR beta chain was sequenced in a study of CD8 T cells in Susac syndrome. RNA, at about 0.45 to 1 ug, was reverse transcribed with random hexamers. One entry per CDR3 protein results from TCRdb running MiXCR on the immunoSEQ multiplex PCR reads. The sample lists some 300,000 distinct CDR3 sequences, about 82% occurring once. V lost 3 bases and J lost 7; bases outside the gene matches: 7. Germline V gene data show CDR1 as SGDLS and CDR2 as YYNGEE. This CDR3 is 15 amino acids long. This sequence was found in a human donor with multiple sclerosis. The sequenced material came from CD8+ T cells from PBMCs. This chain uses TRBV9 with TRBJ2-1, with 10 bases identical to TRBD2. This chain's CDR3 is CASSAVGGLANEQFF. The CDR3 DNA reads TGTGCCAGCAGCGCGGTGGGGGGACTAGCGAATGAGCAGTTCTTC.